The T cell receptor (beta chain) under discussion was sequenced for a study of regulatory T cells in long-lasting Graves disease. Arm-PCR of CDR3 regions and iRepertoire HTBI primers were used to build TCR beta libraries. Per the study methods: Identified segments across samples numbered approximately 62 TRBV and 14 to 15 TRBJ. TCRdb reprocessed the multiplex PCR reads with MiXCR, giving one entry per CDR3 protein. The V and J calls here are based on TCRdb, not the publication. The sample lists hundreds of thousands of distinct CDR3 sequences, about 22% occurring once. The ends were cut back, 6 bases at V and 0 bases at J, with 17 bases in the middle. The CDR3 loop spans 15 amino acids. Per the germline V gene, CDR1 is DFQATT and CDR2 is SNEGSKA (reference sequence). Whole-study findings and limits: The sample size was small, and this may have reduced accuracy. What was studied was peripheral blood only, and not thyroid tissue.

Time point meaning: persistent/refractory GD, antithyroid drugs over 5 years with positive TRAb. PBMC RNA served as the TCR library source. Investigators report Graves' disease was diagnosed under American Thyroid Association guidelines. This clonotype has a handful of counts. What it recognizes is unknown. The sample was peripheral blood mononuclear cells (PBMCs), taken when the disease was refractory, from a patient treated with antithyroid drugs. V gene TRBV20-1 combines with J gene TRBJ2-5, with D possibly TRBD1 on 6 matching bases. The source of this sequence is a female donor with Graves disease. In nucleotides, the CDR3 is TGCAGTGCCAGCACACAGGGTTGGTACCAAGAGACCCAGTACTTC. It is translated as CSASTQGWYQETQYF.